This entry features one T cell receptor (beta chain) sequence. What it recognizes is unknown. The CDR3 consists of 14 residues. The V end was cut by 5 bases, the J end by 2 bases, with 12 bases between. Germline CDR1 LGHDT, CDR2 YNNKEL (reference sequence). The record originates from a study of T cell responses to AZD1222 COVID-19 vaccine. Points from the study as a whole: Reports say nearly half of spike-specific TCRs go after unmutated variant regions. Among those given AZD1222, only six were seropositive at baseline. Repertoire sampling was restricted to post-peak T cell response timepoints.

Clones were read by immunoSEQ multiplex PCR, and TCRdb kept only the in-frame ones, dropping some. Among 130,000 to 150,000 clones, approximately 89% were seen once, and the ten largest hold roughly 1.5%. The chain links TRBV3-1 (or the pseudogene TRBV3-2) to TRBJ1-2; TRBD1 might be the D (5 bases). The sequence came from an adult who received the AZD1222 COVID-19 vaccine. Specimen: peripheral blood, collected 28 days after the second AZD1222 dose. The CDR3 sequence: CASSDLNRNYGYTF. The CDR3 DNA is TGTGCCAGCAGCGACCTAAACAGGAACTATGGCTACACCTTC.